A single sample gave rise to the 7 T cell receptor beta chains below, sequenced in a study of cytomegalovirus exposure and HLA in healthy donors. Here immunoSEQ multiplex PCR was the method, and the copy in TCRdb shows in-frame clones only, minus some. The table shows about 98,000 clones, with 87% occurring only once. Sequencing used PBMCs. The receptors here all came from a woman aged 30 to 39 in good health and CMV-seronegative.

CDR3 amino acids: CASSGTLAYEQYF. The CDR3 nucleotides read TGCGCCAGCAGCGGGACTTTAGCCTACGAGCAGTACTTC. The V and J genes are TRBV10-2 and TRBJ2-7; D possibly corresponds to TRBD2 (6 bases). Trimming took off 6 bases at V and 2 bases at J, with 11 bases between the two ends. The CDR3 loop spans 13 amino acids. Per germline, CDR1 WSHSY and CDR2 SAAADI.

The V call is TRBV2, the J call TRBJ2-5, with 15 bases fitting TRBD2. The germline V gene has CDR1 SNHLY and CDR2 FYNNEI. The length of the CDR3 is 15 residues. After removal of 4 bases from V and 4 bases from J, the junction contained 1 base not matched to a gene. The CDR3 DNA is TGTGCCAGCAGTGGGACTAGCGGGGGGGCAGAGACCCAGTACTTC. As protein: CASSGTSGGAETQYF.

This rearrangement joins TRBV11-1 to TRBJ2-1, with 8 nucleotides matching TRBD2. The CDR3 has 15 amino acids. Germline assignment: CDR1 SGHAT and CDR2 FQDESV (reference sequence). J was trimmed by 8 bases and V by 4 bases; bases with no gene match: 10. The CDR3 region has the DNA TGTGCCAGCAGCTCGCGGGGGGTCGGGGGCGATGAGCAGTTCTTC. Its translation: CASSSRGVGGDEQFF.

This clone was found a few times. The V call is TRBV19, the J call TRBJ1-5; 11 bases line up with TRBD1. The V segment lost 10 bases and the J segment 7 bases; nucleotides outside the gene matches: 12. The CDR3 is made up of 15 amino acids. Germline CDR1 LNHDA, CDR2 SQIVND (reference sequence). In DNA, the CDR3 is TGTGCCACCCTAAGGACAGGGGGCGCGGGGCAGCCCCAGCATTTT. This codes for CATLRTGGAGQPQHF. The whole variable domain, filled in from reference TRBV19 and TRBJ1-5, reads DGGITQSPKYLFRKEGQNVTLSCEQNLNHDAMYWYRQDPGQGLRLIYYSQIVNDFQKGDIAEGYSVSREKKESFPLTVTSAQKNPTAFYLCATLRTGGAGQPQHFGDGTRLSIL.

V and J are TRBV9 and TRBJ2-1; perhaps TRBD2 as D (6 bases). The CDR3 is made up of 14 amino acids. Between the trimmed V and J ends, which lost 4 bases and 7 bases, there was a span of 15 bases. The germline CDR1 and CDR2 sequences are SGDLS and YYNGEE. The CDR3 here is CASSQRDSRNEQFF. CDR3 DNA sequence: TGTGCCAGCAGCCAAAGGGACTCACGGAATGAGCAGTTCTTC.

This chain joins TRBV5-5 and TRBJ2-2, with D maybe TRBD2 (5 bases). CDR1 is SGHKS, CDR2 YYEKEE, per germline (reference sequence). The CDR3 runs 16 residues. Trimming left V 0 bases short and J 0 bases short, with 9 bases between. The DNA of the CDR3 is TGTGCCAGCAGCTTGGCTGGACTGACGAACACCGGGGAGCTGTTTTTT. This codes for CASSLAGLTNTGELFF.

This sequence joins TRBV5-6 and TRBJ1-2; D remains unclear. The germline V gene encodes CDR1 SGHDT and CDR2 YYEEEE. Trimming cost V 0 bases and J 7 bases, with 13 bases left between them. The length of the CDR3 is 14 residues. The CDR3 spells CASSLGYGSSGYTF. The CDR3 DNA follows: TGTGCCAGCAGCTTGGGGTACGGGTCGTCTGGCTACACCTTC.